The sequence of this T cell receptor beta chain was determined in a study of cytomegalovirus exposure and HLA in healthy donors. Study-wide context: A data release that came early held tens of millions of unique TCRs from HLA-typed donors.

This CDR3 region has 15 residues. Germline values: CDR1 SGHDN, CDR2 FVKESK. Trimming at V came to 1 base and at J to 4 bases, leaving 4 bases not matched to a gene. 60 Vbeta and 13 Jbeta primers were used in PCR. Profiling relied on immunoSEQ multiplex PCR, and the TCRdb table lists in-frame clones only, not all of them. Reported are tens of thousands of clones; the ten largest clones contain 7.5% to 9%. The sequence was collected from a male donor in good health and CMV-seronegative. Source material: PBMCs. The V call is TRBV14, the J call TRBJ2-7, with TRBD2 matching over 10 bases. The CDR3 loop reads CASSQGLAGVYEQYF. The CDR3 nucleotides are TGTGCCAGCAGCCAAGGCCTAGCGGGAGTTTACGAGCAGTACTTC.